This T cell receptor beta chain appears in the sequencing data of a study of memory CD4+ T cells and cytomegalovirus serostatus. CDR3 length equals 13 residues. V was trimmed by 0 bases and J by 7 bases, leaving 7 bases between them. CDR1 is SGHNT and CDR2 is YENEEA in the germline V gene. The sort gate was single viable CD3+CD4+CD8-CD45RO+ cells for memory CD4+ T cells. Donors' CMV status reflects serum IgG against pp150, pp28, p38, p52. The assay was immunoSEQ multiplex PCR, and TCRdb's table has in-frame clones only and misses some. The repertoire includes some 25,000 clones, over 70% of them detected once, and 1% sits in the top ten.

The TCR sequence derives from an adult in good health and CMV-seronegative. Material for sequencing was memory CD4+ T cells from blood. This chain connects TRBV11-3 to TRBJ2-4; unclear D gene. For the CDR3, the DNA is TGTGCCAGCAGCTTAGAACCTGGGAACATTCAGTACTTC. Translation gives CASSLEPGNIQYF.